The 18 T cell receptor beta chains given below trace back to one sample, sequenced in a study of control samples from healthy donors and cancer patients. Sequencing used immunoSEQ multiplex PCR; TCRdb keeps in-frame clones, though not all of them. The repertoire has 160,000 or so clones, 90% to 95% of them found once; the top ten carry about 0.64%. The sequencing sample was made of blood. These receptors were collected from a woman between 25 and 40 years old in good health.

The chain joins TRBV2 to TRBJ1-3; D perhaps matches TRBD1 (5 bases). V was clipped by 8 bases and J by 4 bases, with 21 bases between them. Germline CDR1 SNHLY, CDR2 FYNNEI. This CDR3 region has 16 residues. CDR3 in DNA: TGTGCCAGCCAAGTGGGGGTCGGGGTGGCCGGAAACACCATATATTTT. As protein: CASQVGVGVAGNTIYF. The variable domain in full, completed from reference TRBV2 and TRBJ1-3, reads EPEVTQTPSHQVTQMGQEVILRCVPISNHLYFYWYRQILGQKVEFLVSFYNNEISEKSEIFDDQFSVERPDGSNFTLKIRSTKLEDSAMYFCASQVGVGVAGNTIYFGEGSWLTVV.

This chain links TRBV5-1 with TRBJ2-3; tentatively, D is TRBD1 (6 bases). Germline loops: CDR1 SGHRS, CDR2 YFSETQ. V gave up 1 base and J gave up 6 bases, with 9 bases separating them. This CDR3 spans 13 amino acids. In DNA form, the CDR3 reads TGCGCCAGCAGCTTGTCCGGACAGGATACGCAGTATTTT. This gives the protein CASSLSGQDTQYF.

V usage is TRBV19 and J usage is TRBJ1-1; the match to TRBD1 covers 7 bases. This CDR3 has 14 residues. CDR1 is LNHDA and CDR2 is SQIVND in the germline V gene (reference sequence). V lost 4 bases, J lost 2 bases, and 4 bases stayed unmatched. CDR3 DNA: TGTGCCAGTAGTAGGGGACAGCGAAACACTGAAGCTTTCTTT. Translation: CASSRGQRNTEAFF.

The V and J genes are TRBV28 and TRBJ1-5, with D possibly TRBD1 on 6 matching bases. The germline V gene has CDR1 MDHEN and CDR2 SYDVKM. V was pared by 2 bases and J by 2 bases, with 7 bases between. This CDR3 has 14 residues. The CDR3 reads CASSLGQRNQPQHF. The CDR3 coding sequence is TGTGCCAGCAGTTTAGGACAGCGCAATCAGCCCCAGCATTTT.

This chain joins TRBV7-2 and TRBJ2-2; 8 bases map to TRBD2. CDR3 length equals 16 residues. Per the germline V gene, CDR1 is SGHTA and CDR2 is FQGNSA. The ends lost 5 bases at V and 2 bases at J; junction bases unmatched: 7. The CDR3 DNA reads as TGTGCCAGCAGCCCCCCGGGACTAGGAAACACCGGGGAGCTGTTTTTT. The encoded protein is CASSPPGLGNTGELFF.

The V call is TRBV18, the J call TRBJ2-3; 13 nucleotides align to TRBD2. Germline-derived CDR1 and CDR2 are KGHSH and LQKENI. J gave up 1 base and V 5 bases, and 9 bases lay outside the gene matches. The CDR3 is 18 residues long. CDR3 nucleotides: TGTGCCAGCTCAACACGGACTAGCGGGAGCGGGGGCACAGATACGCAGTATTTT. Its translation is CASSTRTSGSGGTDTQYF. The complete variable domain, with remaining parts taken from reference TRBV18 and TRBJ2-3, reads NAGVMQNPRHLVRRRGQEARLRCSPMKGHSHVYWYRQLPEEGLKFMVYLQKENIIDESGMPKERFSAEFPKEGPSILRIQQVVRGDSAAYFCASSTRTSGSGGTDTQYFGPGTRLTVL.

The CDR3 nucleotides read TGTGCCAGCAGTCCCGGGACAGGGGGTAAGAGCAATCAGCCCCAGCATTTT. It codes for CASSPGTGGKSNQPQHF. The gene calls are TRBV28 and TRBJ1-5; 11 bases match TRBD1. The CDR3 is 17 amino acids. V shed 5 bases and J 1 base; nucleotides not matched to a gene: 7. In germline, CDR1 is MDHEN, CDR2 SYDVKM.

Comments on this clone: Relative to the germline gene, one junction end is altered; a read error may explain this. This rearrangement joins TRBV19 to TRBJ1-3; D is uncertain. Germline lookup yields CDR1 LNHDA and CDR2 SQIVND (reference sequence). The CDR3 contains 13 residues. CDR3 loop: CTSTFGSGNTIYF. CDR3 nucleotides: TGTACCAGTACCTTCGGGAGTGGAAACACCATATATTTT.

The CDR3 is CATSGGLSYEQYF. The CDR3 DNA reads as TGTGCCACCAGCGGGGGCCTATCGTACGAGCAGTACTTC. This rearrangement joins TRBV15 to TRBJ2-7, with D tentatively TRBD1 (6 bases). The length of the CDR3 is 13 residues. CDR1 is LNHNV and CDR2 is YYDKDF in the germline V gene (reference sequence). V was shortened by 5 bases and J by 4 bases, with 12 bases between the two germline ends.

This chain connects TRBV3-1 (or the pseudogene TRBV3-2) to TRBJ2-3, with 7 bases lining up with TRBD2. The CDR3 covers 17 residues. After removal of 0 bases from V and 2 bases from J, the junction contained 8 bases not matched to a gene. Germline values: CDR1 LGHDT, CDR2 YNNKEL (reference sequence). CDR3: CASSQEKVAGLTDTQYF. DNA of the CDR3: TGTGCCAGCAGCCAAGAGAAGGTAGCGGGCCTCACAGATACGCAGTATTTT.

Relative to its sample, this clone is medium-sized. This sequence joins TRBV5-1 and TRBJ1-6; D call uncertain. This CDR3 is built from 14 residues. The V end was cut by 4 bases, the J end by 10 bases, with 15 bases between. Germline V lookup: CDR1 SGHRS, CDR2 YFSETQ. The CDR3 nucleotides read TGCGCCAGCAGCCCCGATTTCCGGCGCTCACCCCTCCACTTT. Protein product: CASSPDFRRSPLHF.

The J gene is TRBJ2-2, the V gene TRBV5-1; TRBD2 aligns across 12 bases. This CDR3 has 17 residues. Trimming took 2 bases from V and 3 from J; bases not matched to a gene: 5. From germline, CDR1 is SGHRS and CDR2 YFSETQ. The CDR3 DNA reads as TGCGCCAGCAGCTTCCTAGCGGGAGGGCCGTACACCGGGGAGCTGTTTTTT. Its translation is CASSFLAGGPYTGELFF.

This chain uses TRBV7-6 with TRBJ2-1, with 11 nucleotides matching TRBD2. The length of the CDR3 is 20 residues. V was clipped by 0 bases and J by 0 bases; unmatched bases: 10. From germline, CDR1 is SGHVS and CDR2 FNYEAQ. This CDR3 is CASSLAAGTSGPSSYNEQFF. In nucleotides, the CDR3 is TGTGCCAGCAGCTTAGCTGCCGGGACTAGCGGACCTAGCTCCTACAATGAGCAGTTCTTC.

The chain couples TRBV28 to TRBJ2-1; D may correspond to TRBD1 or TRBD2 (6 bases each). The CDR3 is made up of 16 amino acids. Germline CDR1 MDHEN, CDR2 SYDVKM. The germline V and J ends were trimmed by 8 bases and 0 bases, with 17 bases remaining between them. The CDR3 DNA is TGTGCCAGCCTTCCCTGGGGGGCGGGCTCCTACAATGAGCAGTTCTTC. Translating it yields CASLPWGAGSYNEQFF.

The rearrangement joins TRBV11-2 to TRBJ2-4; D possibly corresponds to TRBD2 (6 bases). CDR3 length: 14 residues. CDR1 and CDR2 (germline): SGHAT, FQNNGV. V was trimmed by 0 bases and J by 9 bases, leaving 12 bases between them. Written as DNA, the CDR3 is TGTGCCAGCAGCTTAGATCAAGTGCGGGGCATTCAGTACTTC. As protein: CASSLDQVRGIQYF.

In its sample, this clone was seen once. J is TRBJ2-1 and V is TRBV19; D possibly uses TRBD1 or TRBD2 (5 bases each). V lost 4 bases to trimming and J lost 0 bases, with 7 bases between them. Germline V CDR1 and CDR2: LNHDA, SQIVND (reference sequence). The CDR3 extends over 14 amino acids. The CDR3 DNA follows: TGTGCCAGTAGTACAGGGAGCTCCTACAATGAGCAGTTCTTC. Amino acids: CASSTGSSYNEQFF.

CDR3 protein: CASRGQLQETQYF. In DNA form, the CDR3 reads TGTGCCAGCAGAGGACAGTTACAAGAGACCCAGTACTTC. This chain connects TRBV7-9 to TRBJ2-5, with a weak D call TRBD1 (6 bases). The CDR3 consists of 13 residues. The germline V gene encodes CDR1 SEHNR and CDR2 FQNEAQ (reference sequence). V gave up 6 bases and J gave up 2 bases, with 10 bases separating them.

This clone was observed a single time. The chain couples TRBV3-1 (or the pseudogene TRBV3-2) to TRBJ2-3, with 11 bases that match TRBD2. The V gene end was trimmed by 5 bases and the J gene end by 5 bases; junction bases not matched to a gene: 6. CDR1 is LGHDT and CDR2 is YNNKEL in the germline V gene (reference sequence). This CDR3 has 15 amino acids. CDR3 bases: TGTGCCAGCAGCTATCTAGCGGGAGGAATAGATACGCAGTATTTT. The encoded protein is CASSYLAGGIDTQYF.